The sequence of this T cell receptor beta chain was determined in a study of tumor-infiltrating lymphocytes in primary liver carcinoma. Overall study context: Between 4.2 and 10 cm across, the tumors were all of stage T1-T3 N0M0. The study obtained roughly 3.5 to 7.5 million productive TCRbeta reads per sample, similar across tissue types.

Unsorted bulk tissue of about 20-32 mg yielded co-extracted RNA and DNA. No treatment had been given to the patients, who were chronically infected with HBV. TCR beta cDNA came from about 450 ng total RNA, primed with a constant-region primer. For TCR beta, libraries were produced by three nested multiplex PCR rounds using slightly modified ARM-PCR. The two initial PCR rounds, around 10 cycles each, used TRBV1-TRBV30 forward and C-beta reverse primers. TCRdb passed the multiplex PCR reads through MiXCR, listing each CDR3 protein once. The sample consists of about 84,000 distinct CDR3 sequences, 72% of them appearing once. This CDR3 contains 15 residues. Germline lookup yields CDR1 MNHEY and CDR2 SVGAGI. Comments on this clonotype: A read error may account for a junction end that differs from germline.

The V call is TRBV6-5, the J call TRBJ1-2; tentatively, D is TRBD1 (6 bases). The clonotype was recovered from a man between 40 and 49 years old with primary liver carcinoma and hepatitis B virus infection. The sequenced sample consisted of liver tumor tissue from sampling region 1. Subset described: tumor region T1, superior pole. CDR3 protein: CASCYSRTAPGDYTF. For the CDR3, the DNA is TGTGCCAGCTGTTACTCGAGGACAGCGCCAGGGGACTACACCTTC.